This record covers a single T cell receptor (beta chain). This specimen comes from a study of technical replicates of blood from a handful of donors. The method was immunoSEQ multiplex PCR; TCRdb's version includes in-frame clones alone and lacks a portion of them. The sample contains about 53,000 clones, about 82% of which appear only once. This receptor was identified in a human donor in good health. Some clones in this sample may be carry-over from other donors' samples. The sequenced material came from PBMCs.

The chain's CDR3 is CASSLPTSGTYNEQFF. CDR3 nucleotides: TGCGCCAGCAGCCTACCTACTAGCGGGACCTACAATGAGCAGTTCTTC. This chain uses TRBV4-1 with TRBJ2-1; the match to TRBD2 covers 10 bases. V gave up 4 bases and J gave up 2 bases; unmatched junction bases: 5. Germline V CDR1 and CDR2: MGHRA, YSYEKL. This CDR3 is built from 16 residues.